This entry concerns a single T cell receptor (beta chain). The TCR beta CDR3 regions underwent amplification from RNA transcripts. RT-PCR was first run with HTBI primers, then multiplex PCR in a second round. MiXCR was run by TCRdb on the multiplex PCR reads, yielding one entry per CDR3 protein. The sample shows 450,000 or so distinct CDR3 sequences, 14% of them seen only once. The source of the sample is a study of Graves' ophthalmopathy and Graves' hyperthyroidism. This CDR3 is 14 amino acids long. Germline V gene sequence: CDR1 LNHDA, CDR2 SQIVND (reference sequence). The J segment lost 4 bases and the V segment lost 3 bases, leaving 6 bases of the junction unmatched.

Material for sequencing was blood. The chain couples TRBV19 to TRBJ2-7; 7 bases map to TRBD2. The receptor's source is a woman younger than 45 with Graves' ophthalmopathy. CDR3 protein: CASSIQREGYEQYF. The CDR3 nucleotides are TGTGCCAGTAGTATCCAGCGGGAAGGTTACGAGCAGTACTTC.